A selection of T cell receptor beta chains follows, all from one sample in a study of shared clonotypes between healthy human individuals. Sequencing was performed with immunoSEQ multiplex PCR; in TCRdb, only in-frame clones are kept and a portion is missing. This sample has 900,000 to 1,200,000 clones, with 70% to 80% found just once. Sequencing was performed on memory CD4+ T cells from PBMCs. The receptors here all came from a young man in good health. Some clones in this sample may be carry-over from other donors' samples. The CDR3 runs from the conserved cysteine through the conserved F or W. Clone size is shown for a subset of rows, as once, few, many or a class of expanded clone.

>15|TRBV5-4|NA
CASSLGDRNSDTQYF
>14|TRBV7-9|few
CASSFGGLAGELFF
>15|TRBV2|NA
CASSDRGQSGETQYF
>15|TRBV29-1|NA
CSVEVRRVLNTEAFF
>12|TRBV10-3|once
CAISVNNEKLFF
>10|TRBV20-1|NA
CSAERVGYTF
>12|TRBV11-3|NA
CASSSDFSEQYF
>18|TRBV11-2|NA
CASSPLGTSGSAKNIQYF
>13|TRBV9|NA
CASSPRANNEQFF
>15|TRBV9|NA
CASSVGGGRFEPQHF
>14|TRBV28|NA
CASNGRSGQETQYF
>13|TRBV2|many
CASMRDMNTEAFF
>13|TRBV5-6|NA
CASSPGTAYGYTF
>13|TRBV9|few
CASSVYLRGNIFF
>14|TRBV11-2|NA
CASSLIPQENTIYF
>15|TRBV28|NA
CASSPLAASSYEQYF
>16|TRBV7-2|NA
CASSLSSGEINYGYTF
>15|TRBV7-3|NA
CASSLSSGSSETQYF
>14|TRBV19|few
CASNRMGQNYGYTF
>17|TRBV10-3|NA
CAISEHGDRGGMETQYF
>11|TRBV30|few
CAWSVLGAAFF
>14|TRBV28|NA
CASSLGQINEKLFF
>18|TRBV28|NA
CASSFGTSGRAPTDTQYF
>12|TRBV28|NA
CASNLKGSVQYF
>13|TRBV7-3|NA
CASSNANTGELFF
>13|TRBV29-1|NA
CSVRGAVTYEQYF
>15|TRBV15|NA
CATSRDIPTNEKLFF
>15|TRBV7-9|NA
CASSPNLRRSPEAFF
>17|TRBV5-1|NA
CASSSGLAGVLAGELFF
>17|TRBV4-2|NA
CASSPSPLAGPAYEQYF
>16|TRBV2|NA
CASSEGVSGRAETQYF
>15|TRBV7-3|NA
CASSLQHGSSYEQYF
>13|TRBV2|NA
CASSEDINYEQYF
>13|TRBV28|NA
CASSLAGLKPQHF
>15|TRBV5-6|once
CASSIGWSGANVLTF
>14|TRBV6-6|few
CASSYADQNTEAFF
>17|TRBV5-1|NA
CASSGGLAGGPQGIQYF
>11|TRBV6-1|NA
CASSEEETQYF
>14|TRBV28|NA
CASSRGTTVGEQFF
>15|TRBV5-4|NA
CASSPGTGLSYEQYF
>14|TRBV9|many
CASTEGGFNYGYTF
>12|TRBV28|NA
CASSVNSVGYTF
>20|TRBV4-2|NA
CASSHSIAGGHLGGTDTQYF
>14|TRBV14|NA
CASSPGGVKNIQYF
>13|TRBV7-2|NA
CASSLSGRETQYF
>15|TRBV19|NA
CASSRGPFFSDTQYF
>13|TRBV7-8|NA
CASSSRRVYEQYF
>15|TRBV5-5|NA
CASSLRTGAEEKLFF
>14|TRBV7-3|NA
CASSLAGGGTEAFF
>13|TRBV2|NA
CASKMDRNEKLFF
>15|TRBV5-5|NA
CASSSRGLRYNEQFF
>16|TRBV14|NA
CASSQGVVGAGETQYF
>15|TRBV7-2|NA
CASSLRAGVTDTQYF
>14|TRBV11-2|NA
CASSGRDGADTQYF